This T cell receptor beta chain was captured by sequencing in a study of blood T cell repertoires in COVID-19. About the research overall: PBMCs, B-cell-depleted T cells, or T cells were the source of the cDNA or gDNA that made up the material.

The germline CDR1 and CDR2 sequences are MNHEY and SVGAGI. This CDR3 spans 15 amino acids. The ends lost 5 bases at V and 3 bases at J; junction bases unmatched: 5. Libraries were prepared by immunoSEQ multiplex PCR; TCRdb keeps only in-frame clonotypes and omits some of them. Here the sample spans about 74,000 clones, about 86% being singletons. The chain couples TRBV6-5 to TRBJ2-2; 8 nucleotides match TRBD1. The source is a woman aged 80 or over with active or convalescent COVID-19. Sequenced sample: peripheral blood. This CDR3 reads CASSPRGRDTGELFF. CDR3 nucleotide sequence: TGTGCCAGCAGTCCCAGGGGGCGCGACACCGGGGAGCTGTTTTTT.